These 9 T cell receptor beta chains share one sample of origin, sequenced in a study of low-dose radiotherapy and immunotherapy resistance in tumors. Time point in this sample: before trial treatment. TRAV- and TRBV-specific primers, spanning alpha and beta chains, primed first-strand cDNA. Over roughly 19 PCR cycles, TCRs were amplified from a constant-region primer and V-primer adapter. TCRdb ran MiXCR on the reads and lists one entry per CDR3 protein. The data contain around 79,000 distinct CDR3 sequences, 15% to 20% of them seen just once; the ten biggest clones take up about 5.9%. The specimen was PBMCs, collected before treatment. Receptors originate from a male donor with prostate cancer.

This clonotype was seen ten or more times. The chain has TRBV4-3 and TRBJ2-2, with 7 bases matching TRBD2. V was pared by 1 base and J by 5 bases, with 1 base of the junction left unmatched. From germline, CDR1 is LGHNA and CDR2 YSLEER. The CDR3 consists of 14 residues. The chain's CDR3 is CASSQGGGTGELFF. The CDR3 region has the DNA TGCGCCAGCAGCCAAGGCGGGGGAACCGGGGAGCTGTTTTTT.

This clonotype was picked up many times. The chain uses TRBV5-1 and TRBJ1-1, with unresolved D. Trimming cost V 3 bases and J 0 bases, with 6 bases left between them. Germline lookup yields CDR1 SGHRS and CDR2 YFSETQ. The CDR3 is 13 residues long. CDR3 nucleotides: TGCGCCAGCAGCTATCAAGTGAACACTGAAGCTTTCTTT. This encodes CASSYQVNTEAFF. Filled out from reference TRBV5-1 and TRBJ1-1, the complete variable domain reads KAGVTQTPRYLIKTRGQQVTLSCSPISGHRSVSWYQQTPGQGLQFLFEYFSETQRNKGNFPGRFSGRQFSNSRSEMNVSTLELGDSALYLCASSYQVNTEAFFGQGTRLTVV.

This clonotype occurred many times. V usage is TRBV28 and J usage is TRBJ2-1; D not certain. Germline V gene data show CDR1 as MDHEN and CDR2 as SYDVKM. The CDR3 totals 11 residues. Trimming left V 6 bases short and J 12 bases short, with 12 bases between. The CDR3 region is CASRTRLWQFF. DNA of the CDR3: TGTGCCAGCAGAACCAGGTTGTGGCAGTTCTTC.

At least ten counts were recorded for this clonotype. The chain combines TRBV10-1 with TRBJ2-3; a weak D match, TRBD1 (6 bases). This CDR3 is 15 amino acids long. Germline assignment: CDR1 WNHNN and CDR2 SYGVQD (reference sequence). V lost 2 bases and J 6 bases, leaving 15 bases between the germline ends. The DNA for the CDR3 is TGCGCCAGCAGTGAGGGGGGCCCGGAATTCGATACGCAGTATTTT. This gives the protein CASSEGGPEFDTQYF.

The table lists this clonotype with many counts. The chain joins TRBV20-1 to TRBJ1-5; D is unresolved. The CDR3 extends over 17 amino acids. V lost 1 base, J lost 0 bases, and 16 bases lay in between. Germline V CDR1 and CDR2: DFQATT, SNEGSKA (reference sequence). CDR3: CSARVGKRGNSNQPQHF. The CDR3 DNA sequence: TGCAGTGCTAGAGTGGGGAAGCGAGGGAATAGCAATCAGCCCCAGCATTTT.

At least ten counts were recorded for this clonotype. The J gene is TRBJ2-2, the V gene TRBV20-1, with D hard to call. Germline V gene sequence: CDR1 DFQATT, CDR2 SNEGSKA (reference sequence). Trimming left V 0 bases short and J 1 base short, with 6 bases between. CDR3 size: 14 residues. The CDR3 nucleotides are TGCAGTGCTAGAGATGTTTTGAACACCGGGGAGCTGTTTTTT. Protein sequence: CSARDVLNTGELFF.

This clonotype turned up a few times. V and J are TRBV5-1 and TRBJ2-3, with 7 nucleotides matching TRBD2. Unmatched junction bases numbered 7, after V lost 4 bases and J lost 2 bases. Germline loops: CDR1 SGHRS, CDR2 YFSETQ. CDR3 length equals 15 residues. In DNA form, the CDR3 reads TGCGCCAGCAGCAGCCAAGCGGGGCTCACAGATACGCAGTATTTT. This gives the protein CASSSQAGLTDTQYF.

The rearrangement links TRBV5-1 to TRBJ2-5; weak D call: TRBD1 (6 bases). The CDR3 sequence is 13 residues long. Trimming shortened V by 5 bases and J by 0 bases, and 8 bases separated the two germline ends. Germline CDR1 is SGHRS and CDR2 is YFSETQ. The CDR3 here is CASRAGDQETQYF. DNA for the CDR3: TGCGCCAGCAGGGCAGGGGACCAAGAGACCCAGTACTTC.

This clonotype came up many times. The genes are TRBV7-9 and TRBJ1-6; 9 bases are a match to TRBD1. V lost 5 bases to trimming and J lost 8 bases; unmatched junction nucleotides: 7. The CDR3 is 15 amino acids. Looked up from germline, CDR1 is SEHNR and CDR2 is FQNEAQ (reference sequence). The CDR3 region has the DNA TGTGCCAGCAGCCTCCCGGGACAGGGACATTCACCCCTCCACTTT. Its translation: CASSLPGQGHSPLHF.